What follows are 27 T cell receptor beta chains derived from one specimen sequenced in a study of stem cell transplantation in POMP-related autoinflammatory disease. TCRdb keeps only in-frame clones here, not all; method: immunoSEQ multiplex PCR. The top ten hold over 0.65% of the sample, which has around 32,000 clones, about 86% seen once. This material consisted of CD4+ T cells from PBMCs, taken before stem cell transplantation. The source is a human donor with POMP-related autoinflammation and immune dysregulation (PRAID).

V is TRBV2 and J is TRBJ1-2; D is perhaps TRBD1 (5 bases). The CDR3 has 14 residues. The V and J ends lost 5 bases and 8 bases respectively, with 18 bases between them. Germline V lookup: CDR1 SNHLY, CDR2 FYNNEI. The CDR3 DNA is TGTGCCAGCAGTTTACGGGAGGGGTCGGAAGGCTACACCTTC. Translation: CASSLREGSEGYTF.

This clone appeared a few times. This rearrangement joins TRBV7-9 to TRBJ1-2, with D uncertain. This CDR3 region has 12 residues. Germline V lookup: CDR1 SEHNR, CDR2 FQNEAQ (reference sequence). V lost 4 bases to trimming and J lost 2 bases, with 5 bases between them. The DNA for the CDR3 is TGTGCCAGCAGCTGGGCGAACTATGGCTACACCTTC. Residues: CASSWANYGYTF. Using reference TRBV7-9 and TRBJ1-2 for the parts outside the CDR3, the full variable domain is DTGVSQNPRHKITKRGQNVTFRCDPISEHNRLYWYRQTLGQGPEFLTYFQNEAQLEKSRLLSDRFSAERPKGSFSTLEIQRTEQGDSAMYLCASSWANYGYTFGSGTRLTVV.

The rearrangement uses TRBV9 and TRBJ2-1; D possibly corresponds to TRBD2 (7 bases). Germline CDR1 reads SGDLS; CDR2 reads YYNGEE. V was cut by 0 bases and J by 8 bases, with 15 bases left in between. The CDR3 sequence is 15 residues long. The CDR3 reads CASSVVGGPPDEQFF. CDR3 nucleotides: TGTGCCAGCAGCGTAGTGGGGGGGCCCCCCGATGAGCAGTTCTTC.

The chain is built from TRBV5-1 and TRBJ2-7; D not resolved. Trimming pared 0 bases from V and 0 bases from J, leaving 10 bases between. The CDR3 runs to 15 residues. The V gene's germline CDR1 is SGHRS and CDR2 YFSETQ. The CDR3 bases are TGCGCCAGCAGCTTGGCCCTTCCGGGCTCCTACGAGCAGTACTTC. It specifies CASSLALPGSYEQYF. Combining the CDR3 with reference TRBV5-1 and TRBJ2-7 gives the whole variable domain KAGVTQTPRYLIKTRGQQVTLSCSPISGHRSVSWYQQTPGQGLQFLFEYFSETQRNKGNFPGRFSGRQFSNSRSEMNVSTLELGDSALYLCASSLALPGSYEQYFGPGTRLTVT.

This clone was seen a handful of times. This chain uses TRBV6-5 with TRBJ2-2; D is perhaps TRBD1 or TRBD2 (5 bases each). The ends were cut back, 6 bases at V and 2 bases at J, with 10 bases in the middle. Germline V lookup: CDR1 MNHEY, CDR2 SVGAGI. The CDR3 extends over 14 amino acids. The CDR3 is CASSTRDNTGELFF. CDR3 DNA sequence: TGTGCCAGCAGCACCCGGGACAACACCGGGGAGCTGTTTTTT.

The chain employs TRBV14 and TRBJ2-5; D uncertain. V was shortened by 1 base and J by 7 bases, with 4 bases between the two germline ends. The CDR3 sequence is 11 residues long. From germline, CDR1 is SGHDN and CDR2 FVKESK. The CDR3: CASSQGVTQYF. The CDR3 DNA sequence: TGTGCCAGCAGCCAAGGGGTGACCCAGTACTTC.

The chain is built from TRBV12-5 and TRBJ2-2, with 7 bases aligning to TRBD2. The V segment lost 8 bases and the J segment 5 bases; nucleotides outside the gene matches: 14. The length of the CDR3 is 16 residues. The germline V gene has CDR1 LGHNT and CDR2 FRNRAP. The CDR3 DNA follows: TGTGCTAGTACGAAGGAGCGGGGCGCAGGAACCGGGGAGCTGTTTTTT. The encoded protein is CASTKERGAGTGELFF.

J is TRBJ2-3 and V is TRBV28; 15 nucleotides agree with TRBD2. Germline V gene sequence: CDR1 MDHEN, CDR2 SYDVKM. This CDR3 contains 18 residues. Trimming removed 6 bases from V and 0 bases from J; junction bases left unmatched: 7. CDR3 region: CASSSGLAGGLSTDTQYF. CDR3 coding DNA: TGTGCCAGCAGCTCTGGACTAGCGGGAGGGCTTAGCACAGATACGCAGTATTTT.

The rearrangement joins TRBV6-1 to TRBJ2-3; D is ambiguous. V was cut by 4 bases and J by 0 bases, with 11 bases left in between. CDR3 length equals 15 residues. Germline CDR1 and CDR2: MNHNS and SASEGT. In DNA form, the CDR3 reads TGTGCCAGCAGTGCCCATTGGAAAAGCACAGATACGCAGTATTTT. Translating it yields CASSAHWKSTDTQYF.

V is TRBV5-6 and J is TRBJ2-6; 7 bases line up with TRBD1. The CDR3 covers 16 residues. Unmatched junction bases numbered 4, after V lost 4 bases and J lost 0 bases. Per germline, CDR1 SGHDT and CDR2 YYEEEE. The CDR3 sequence: CASSLPGGSGANVLTF. The CDR3 nucleotides are TGTGCCAGCAGCCTCCCAGGGGGCTCTGGGGCCAACGTCCTGACTTTC. Combining the CDR3 with reference TRBV5-6 and TRBJ2-6 gives the whole variable domain DAGVTQSPTHLIKTRGQQVTLRCSPKSGHDTVSWYQQALGQGPQFIFQYYEEEERQRGNFPDRFSGHQFPNYSSELNVNALLLGDSALYLCASSLPGGSGANVLTFGAGSRLTVL.

The V call is TRBV5-4, the J call TRBJ1-1; D not resolved. V was clipped by 0 bases and J by 7 bases, with 7 bases between them. Germline V gene data show CDR1 as SGHNT and CDR2 as YYREEE (reference sequence). This CDR3 has 12 residues. The CDR3 DNA follows: TGTGCCAGCAGCTTGGTGGGGAGTGAAGCTTTCTTT. Protein sequence: CASSLVGSEAFF. Drawing the rest from reference TRBV5-4 and TRBJ1-1, the complete variable domain is ETGVTQSPTHLIKTRGQQVTLRCSSQSGHNTVSWYQQALGQGPQFIFQYYREEENGRGNFPPRFSGLQFPNYSSELNVNALELDDSALYLCASSLVGSEAFFGQGTRLTVV.

The chain is built from TRBV15 and TRBJ2-2, with 9 nucleotides matching TRBD1. The CDR3 sequence is 16 residues long. Germline V gene sequence: CDR1 LNHNV, CDR2 YYDKDF (reference sequence). After removal of 3 bases from V and 5 bases from J, the junction contained 7 bases not matched to a gene. CDR3 loop: CATSRLDRGWTGELFF. As DNA, the CDR3 is TGTGCCACCAGCAGGCTGGACAGGGGTTGGACCGGGGAGCTGTTTTTT.

The genes are TRBV28 and TRBJ2-5; the match to TRBD2 covers 7 bases. Trimming cost V 3 bases and J 6 bases; bases outside gene matches: 7. From germline, CDR1 is MDHEN and CDR2 SYDVKM. This CDR3 is built from 14 residues. CDR3 nucleotide sequence: TGTGCCAGCAGTTTTGGGGGGGGTGGACAGACCCAGTACTTC. Encoded protein: CASSFGGGGQTQYF.

This chain joins TRBV18 and TRBJ2-7; D unresolved. CDR1 and CDR2 from the germline V gene are KGHSH and LQKENI. The CDR3 has 16 amino acids. Deletions cut 4 bases from V and 7 bases from J, with 23 bases between. DNA for the CDR3: TGTGCCAGCTCACGAAACCCGGGCAGGCTTTGGGGAGAGCAGTACTTC. Residues: CASSRNPGRLWGEQYF.

The chain uses TRBV15 and TRBJ2-3; weak D call: TRBD1 (6 bases). Per germline, CDR1 LNHNV and CDR2 YYDKDF (reference sequence). V lost 6 bases and J lost 0, with 10 bases in between. The CDR3 totals 14 residues. CDR3 sequence reads: CATRSGHSTDTQYF. In DNA, the CDR3 is TGTGCCACCAGATCGGGACACAGCACAGATACGCAGTATTTT.

The V and J genes are TRBV5-6 and TRBJ2-7; D gene unclear. Trimming stripped 4 bases from V and 4 bases from J, with 12 bases between. The CDR3 runs 13 residues. Germline V CDR1 and CDR2: SGHDT, YYEEEE. CDR3 loop: CASSLDARYEQYF. The CDR3 region has the DNA TGTGCCAGCAGCCTCGACGCTAGGTACGAGCAGTACTTC.

The gene calls are TRBV18 and TRBJ2-4; 8 bases map to TRBD1. Germline V gives CDR1 KGHSH, CDR2 LQKENI. The junction had 3 bases not matched to a gene; V was cut back by 3 bases and J by 2 bases. The CDR3 has 15 residues. The CDR3 DNA reads as TGTGCCAGCTCACCGAGACAGGGGACCAAAAACATTCAGTACTTC. Translation gives CASSPRQGTKNIQYF.

The rearrangement uses TRBV5-1 and TRBJ2-1, with 8 positions matching TRBD2. V was clipped by 0 bases and J by 5 bases; unmatched bases: 4. The germline gives CDR1 SGHRS, CDR2 YFSETQ. This CDR3 has 15 residues. The CDR3 DNA reads as TGCGCCAGCAGCTTGGCTCTAGCGGGTAACAATGAGCAGTTCTTC. It yields the protein CASSLALAGNNEQFF.

V is TRBV7-2 and J is TRBJ1-1; unclear D gene. Germline V gene data show CDR1 as SGHTA and CDR2 as FQGNSA. The V end lost 1 base, the J end lost 5 bases, and 14 bases lay between the germline ends. This CDR3 spans 15 amino acids. The DNA for the CDR3 is TGTGCCAGCAGCTTAGAGGCCAGGAGACGAACTGAAGCTTTCTTT. This sequence encodes CASSLEARRRTEAFF.

This chain joins TRBV4-1 and TRBJ2-2, with TRBD2 matching over 9 bases. V shed 0 bases and J 5 bases; nucleotides not matched to a gene: 4. Germline assignment: CDR1 MGHRA and CDR2 YSYEKL. The CDR3 covers 16 residues. CDR3 loop: CASSQDMSGGTGELFF. The CDR3 coding sequence is TGCGCCAGCAGCCAAGATATGAGCGGGGGGACCGGGGAGCTGTTTTTT.

The gene calls are TRBV9 and TRBJ1-3; D not resolved. The CDR3 extends over 13 amino acids. The germline CDR1 and CDR2 sequences are SGDLS and YYNGEE. With 4 bases removed from V and 0 bases from J, the gap between germline ends came to 5 bases. The CDR3, as DNA: TGTGCCAGCAGCCCCCGCTCTGGAAACACCATATATTTT. Translating gives CASSPRSGNTIYF.

The chain links TRBV4-2 to TRBJ2-5; D might be TRBD2 (5 bases). V shed 2 bases and J shed 3 bases, with 10 bases lying between them. This CDR3 is 14 amino acids long. Germline V lookup: CDR1 LGHNA, CDR2 YNFKEQ. CDR3 protein: CASSQSRVEETQYF. DNA for the CDR3: TGTGCCAGCAGCCAATCGCGGGTGGAAGAGACCCAGTACTTC.

The chain combines TRBV28 with TRBJ2-3, with TRBD2 identical over 12 bases. CDR1 MDHEN and CDR2 SYDVKM come from the germline V gene. The CDR3 extends over 17 amino acids. Trimming took 3 bases from V and 0 from J; bases not matched to a gene: 4. CDR3 in amino acids: CASSLRTSGKSTDTQYF. DNA of the CDR3: TGTGCCAGCAGTTTGCGGACTAGCGGGAAGAGCACAGATACGCAGTATTTT.

The V and J genes are TRBV20-1 and TRBJ2-7; D remains ambiguous. V was pared by 3 bases and J by 1 base, with 4 bases between. CDR1 is DFQATT and CDR2 is SNEGSKA in the germline V gene (reference sequence). The CDR3 covers 11 residues. The CDR3 DNA is TGCAGTGCTAGCTTTTCCTACGAGCAGTACTTC. Its translation is CSASFSYEQYF.

V gene TRBV2 combines with J gene TRBJ1-4; D gene ambiguous. Germline loops: CDR1 SNHLY, CDR2 FYNNEI. CDR3 length: 15 residues. The ends were cut back, 7 bases at V and 0 bases at J, with 12 bases in the middle. The CDR3 bases are TGTGCCAGCACGTATCGGAGAGCAACTAATGAAAAACTGTTTTTT. As protein: CASTYRRATNEKLFF.

With regard to this clone: The identical CDR3 is also encoded by other nucleotide sequences in the sample. J is TRBJ2-7 and V is TRBV5-1, with 7 bases fitting TRBD1. Germline V gene data show CDR1 as SGHRS and CDR2 as YFSETQ. Trimming cost V 2 bases and J 0 bases; bases outside gene matches: 2. There are 14 residues in the CDR3. The DNA for the CDR3 is TGCGCCAGCAGCTTACAGGGGTCCTCCTACGAGCAGTACTTC. This encodes CASSLQGSSYEQYF.

The rearrangement uses TRBV2 and TRBJ1-3; D not resolved. Germline CDR1 reads SNHLY; CDR2 reads FYNNEI. This CDR3 comprises 14 residues. Trimming stripped 7 bases from V and 0 bases from J, with 10 bases between. Here the CDR3 reads CASNLGPSGNTIYF. CDR3 coding DNA: TGTGCCAGCAACCTGGGCCCCTCTGGAAACACCATATATTTT. The variable domain in full, with the rest retrieved from reference TRBV2 and TRBJ1-3, is EPEVTQTPSHQVTQMGQEVILRCVPISNHLYFYWYRQILGQKVEFLVSFYNNEISEKSEIFDDQFSVERPDGSNFTLKIRSTKLEDSAMYFCASNLGPSGNTIYFGEGSWLTVV.